This T cell receptor beta chain was observed in a study of regulatory dendritic cells for organ transplantation. This clone occurred a few times. The data were produced by immunoSEQ multiplex PCR, yet TCRdb's version contains in-frame clones alone and is incomplete. The repertoire holds 29,000 or so clones, almost 80% seen once, with 2% to 2.5% in the top ten. The source of this sequence is a human donor in good health. Sequenced sample: memory CD4+ T cells from blood. Stated subset: CD45RO+ memory T cells.

CDR3 residues: CASSEGVSGANVLTF. CDR3 DNA sequence: TGTGCCAGCAGTGAAGGAGTCTCTGGGGCCAACGTCCTGACTTTC. V is TRBV6-1 and J is TRBJ2-6; D not resolved. The germline V and J ends were trimmed by 1 base and 0 bases, with 4 bases remaining between them. The CDR3 is 15 amino acids. Germline-derived CDR1 and CDR2 are MNHNS and SASEGT.